This TCR beta chain was recorded in a study of T cells in Graves' hyperthyroidism and ophthalmopathy. General study points: The blood repertoire included most of the expanded thyroid clonotypes above 0.001. Ophthalmopathy, which appeared later, was predicted by the model a median about 6 months before onset.

Investigators excluded patients with uncontrolled infection, other autoimmune disease, pregnancy or lactation. This clonotype showed up just a few times. Its antigen is undetermined. The junction departs from the called germline gene at one end, perhaps through a read error. Germline-derived CDR1 and CDR2 are SGDLS and YYNGEE. The CDR3 runs 14 residues. There were TCR beta CDR3 regions amplified from RNA transcripts. HTBI primers were employed in a first-round RT-PCR of the TCR CDR3. TCRdb independently ran MiXCR on the multiplex PCR reads; one entry per CDR3 protein. The table shows 750,000 to 950,000 distinct CDR3 sequences, with over 35% occurring only once.

This sequence was found in a man younger than 35 with Graves' hyperthyroidism. The chain employs TRBV9 and TRBJ2-5; TRBD2 aligns across 8 bases. Sequencing was done on a sample of blood. The CDR3: CASSPGRVGETQYF. The CDR3 DNA reads TGCGCCAGCAGCCCCGGGAGGGTGGGGGAGACCCAGTACTTC. The variable domain in full, completed from reference TRBV9 and TRBJ2-5, reads DSGVTQTPKHLITATGQRVTLRCSPRSGDLSVYWYQQSLDQGLQFLIQYYNGEERAKGNILERFSAQQFPDLHSELNLSSLELGDSALYFCASSPGRVGETQYFGPGTRLLVL.